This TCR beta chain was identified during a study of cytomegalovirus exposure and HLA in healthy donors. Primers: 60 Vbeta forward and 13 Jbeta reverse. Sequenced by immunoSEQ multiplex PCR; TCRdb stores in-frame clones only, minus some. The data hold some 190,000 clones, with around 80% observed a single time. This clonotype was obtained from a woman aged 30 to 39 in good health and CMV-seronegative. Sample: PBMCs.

The CDR3, as DNA: TGCGCCAGCAGCCAAGTTCTGACAGGAAGGGCTTTCTTT. Protein: CASSQVLTGRAFF. This chain links TRBV4-1 with TRBJ1-1; a possible D gene is TRBD1 (6 bases). The CDR3 covers 13 residues. Between the trimmed V and J ends, which lost 1 base and 11 bases, there was a span of 14 bases. Germline loops: CDR1 MGHRA, CDR2 YSYEKL.